One sample yielded the 16 T cell receptor beta chains listed below, sequenced in a study of tumor and adjacent non-tumor tissue in lung cancer. Three rounds of nested PCR, following a modified ARM-PCR protocol, produced the TCRbeta library. TCRdb redid the calling of the multiplex PCR reads with MiXCR, one entry per CDR3 protein. The sample comprises tens of thousands of distinct CDR3 sequences, around 70% of which are singletons, and 10% to 15% rests with the top ten. This sample's RNA came from whole unsorted tissue. Sequencing used lung tumor tissue. The receptors here all came from a woman aged 70-85 years with non-small cell lung cancer.

In this sample, this clonotype turned up many times. The CDR3: CASSLLGAVYNEQFF. In nucleotides, the CDR3 is TGTGCCAGCAGTCTACTAGGGGCGGTCTACAATGAGCAGTTCTTC. The V call is TRBV6-5, the J call TRBJ2-1; either TRBD1 or TRBD2 may supply D (5 bases each). Trimming removed 5 bases at V and 3 bases at J, with 14 bases between. Germline lookup yields CDR1 MNHEY and CDR2 SVGAGI. This CDR3 is 15 amino acids long.

The CDR3 reads CASSLVSGHGIRDTEAFF. CDR3 in DNA: TGCGCCAGCAGCTTGGTGTCGGGACACGGGATCAGGGATACTGAAGCTTTCTTT. The chain employs TRBV5-1 and TRBJ1-1; maybe TRBD1 (6 bases). The CDR3 spans 18 residues. The germline V and J ends were trimmed by 0 bases and 5 bases, with 23 bases remaining between them. Germline lookup yields CDR1 SGHRS and CDR2 YFSETQ.

CDR3 amino acids: CSVAGTGPYIEQFF. The DNA for the CDR3 is TGCAGCGTTGCCGGGACAGGGCCCTACATCGAGCAGTTCTTC. The rearrangement joins TRBV29-1 to TRBJ2-1; TRBD1 matches at 9 bases. CDR1 and CDR2 (germline): SQVTM, ANQGSEA. The ends lost 4 bases at V and 10 bases at J; junction bases unmatched: 11. The CDR3 consists of 14 residues.

About this clonotype itself: An end of the junction does not agree with germline; a read error may underlie this. The chain couples TRBV6-5 to TRBJ2-7; TRBD2 is a possible D gene (5 bases). The CDR3 consists of 13 residues. Germline V gene sequence: CDR1 MNHEY, CDR2 SVGAGI. The CDR3 loop reads CAISTTSGYEQYF. The CDR3 nucleotides are TGTGCCATCAGTACCACTAGTGGCTACGAGCAGTACTTC.

As regards this clonotype: This may be a read error: a much more frequent sequence differs by one nucleotide. J is TRBJ2-4 and V is TRBV28; D is ambiguous. The CDR3 has 13 residues. Germline CDR1 is MDHEN and CDR2 is SYDVKM. In DNA form, the CDR3 reads TGTGCCAGCAGGAACAGTGGCAAAAACAATCAGTACTTC. This sequence encodes CASRNSGKNNQYF.

Turning to this clonotype: This may be a read error: a much more frequent sequence differs by one nucleotide. This chain connects TRBV20-1 to TRBJ2-1, with D uncertain. The CDR3 spans 11 residues. The germline V gene encodes CDR1 DFQATT and CDR2 SNEGSKA (reference sequence). CDR3 protein: CSARFDFEQIF. The DNA of the CDR3 is TGCAGTGCTAGATTCGATTTTGAGCAGATCTTC.

Regarding this clonotype: A single base separates this from a much larger clone, so it may be a read error. V and J are TRBV6-2 or TRBV6-3 and TRBJ2-3; D call uncertain. The V gene's germline CDR1 is MNHEY and CDR2 SVGEGT. This CDR3 region has 14 residues. V dropped 4 bases and J dropped 5 bases, with 13 bases sitting between them. The CDR3 bases are TGTGCCAGCAGTTTCACCCCGCCTAGAGATACGCAGTATTTT. Protein product: CASSFTPPRDTQYF.

On this clonotype: At one boundary the junction diverges from the germline segment, which might be a read error. V gene TRBV5-5 combines with J gene TRBJ2-1; 9 bases are a match to TRBD1. The V gene's germline CDR1 is SGHKS and CDR2 YYEKEE (reference sequence). The CDR3 runs 16 residues. In DNA form, the CDR3 reads TGTGTCAGCAGTTGGCCGACAGGGGGTAGGAACGATGAGCAGTTCTTC. As protein: CVSSWPTGGRNDEQFF.

This clonotype was observed a handful of times. This could be a read error, since a much larger clone is one nucleotide away. The rearrangement links TRBV12-3 or TRBV12-4 to TRBJ2-2; D remains unclear. CDR3 length: 14 amino acids. V was clipped by 8 bases and J by 6 bases, with 16 bases between them. CDR3: CASAIELSSGELFF. CDR3 DNA sequence: TGTGCCAGCGCGATCGAATTGAGCTCCGGGGAGCTGTTTTTT.

This clonotype was seen a few times. The chain recombines TRBV5-1 with TRBJ2-3; no firm D call. CDR3 size: 15 residues. CDR1 is SGHRS and CDR2 is YFSETQ in the germline V gene. Trimming took off 6 bases at V and 2 bases at J, with 16 bases between the two ends. The CDR3 loop reads CASNRVVYDTDTQYF. The CDR3 region has the DNA TGCGCCAGCAACCGCGTGGTCTATGACACAGATACGCAGTATTTT.

Of note for this clonotype: A read error may account for a junction end that differs from germline. CDR3 nucleotides: TGCAGCATAGCAACCTCCTACGGGCAGTACTTC. Protein product: CSIATSYGQYF. This chain joins TRBV29-1 and TRBJ2-7; D gene ambiguous. The CDR3 is made up of 11 amino acids. Germline V lookup: CDR1 SQVTM, CDR2 ANQGSEA.

Concerning this clonotype itself: Compared with germline, one end of the junction differs, possibly owing to a read error. The genes are TRBV6-1 and TRBJ2-7; unclear D gene. CDR1 is MNHNS, CDR2 SASEGT, per germline. This CDR3 contains 14 residues. The DNA of the CDR3 is TGTGCCACCAGTGAAGGAAATACCCCCGGCGAGCAGTACTTC. This translates into CATSEGNTPGEQYF.

This clonotype was counted ten times or more. The chain employs TRBV10-3 and TRBJ2-3; 8 positions match TRBD1. With 5 bases clipped from V and 0 bases from J, the junction kept 10 bases outside the gene matches. Per germline, CDR1 ENHRY and CDR2 SYGVKD. This CDR3 spans 17 amino acids. The CDR3 sequence is CAISRGETGASTDTQYF. CDR3 DNA: TGTGCCATCAGTCGAGGGGAGACAGGGGCTAGCACAGATACGCAGTATTTT.

Notes on this clonotype: The missing conserved phenylalanine or tryptophan at the end of this CDR3 makes a read error likely. The DNA is left out, because the CDR3 cannot be placed on it with certainty; the CDR3 is given as TCRdb lists it. V is TRBV6-5 and J is TRBJ1-2; the D segment call TRBD1 is taken from the table without a DNA check. The CDR3 is 14 residues long, counting both termini. Germline loops: CDR1 MNHEY, CDR2 SVGAGI. CDR3 sequence: CASRDAGTNIGNTL.

Remarks on this clonotype: Since a much larger clone is just one base distant, this may be a read error. J is TRBJ2-1 and V is TRBV20-1, with a weak D call TRBD2 (6 bases). CDR3 length equals 13 residues. Germline CDR1 reads DFQATT; CDR2 reads SNEGSKA (reference sequence). CDR3 nucleotide sequence: TGCACCGCAGGGCGGGATGGTAGACATGAGCAGTTCTTC. Translation: CTAGRDGRHEQFF.

With respect to this clonotype: This may stem from a read error, because a much larger clone lies one nucleotide away. Since no conserved phenylalanine or tryptophan closes the CDR3, a read error is the likely cause. The rearrangement uses TRBV11-2 and TRBJ2-7; D is possibly TRBD2 (7 bases). The CDR3 covers 16 residues. The V end lost 5 bases, the J end lost 3 bases, and 20 bases lay between the germline ends. Germline V gene sequence: CDR1 SGHAT, CDR2 FQNNGV. CDR3 sequence reads: CASSGGGREKIYEQYL. Written as DNA, the CDR3 is TGTGCCAGCAGCGGAGGGGGGCGGGAGAAGATCTACGAGCAGTACCTC.